What follows are 7 T cell receptor beta chains derived from one specimen sequenced in a study of T cell responses to AZD1222 COVID-19 vaccine. The data were produced by immunoSEQ multiplex PCR, yet TCRdb's version contains in-frame clones alone and is incomplete. There are around 94,000 clones in the sample; roughly 88% occur only once, and approximately 12% lies in the top ten. The specimen was peripheral blood, collected on day 0 of AZD1222 vaccination. The receptors here all came from an adult in good health.

The rearrangement links TRBV4-1 to TRBJ1-4, with TRBD1 matching 7 bases. This CDR3 comprises 12 residues. The V gene's germline CDR1 is MGHRA and CDR2 YSYEKL. The J segment lost 8 bases and the V segment lost 3 bases, leaving 0 bases of the junction unmatched. The CDR3 here is CASSQTGEKLFF. CDR3 DNA sequence: TGCGCCAGCAGCCAGACAGGGGAAAAACTGTTTTTT.

The genes are TRBV28 and TRBJ1-2, with D maybe TRBD1 (6 bases). The CDR3 contains 13 residues. V lost 6 bases to trimming and J lost 4 bases, with 12 bases between them. CDR1 is MDHEN, CDR2 SYDVKM, per germline. The CDR3 region is CASRGGHIYGYTF. CDR3 in DNA: TGTGCCAGCAGGGGGGGCCACATCTATGGCTACACCTTC.

The chain joins TRBV2 to TRBJ1-6; 8 nucleotides match TRBD1. Germline V gives CDR1 SNHLY, CDR2 FYNNEI. The J segment lost 6 bases and the V segment lost 8 bases, leaving 12 bases of the junction unmatched. CDR3 length: 16 residues. The CDR3 here is CASGEGGRGLNSPLHF. CDR3 DNA sequence: TGTGCCAGCGGGGAAGGAGGCAGGGGGCTTAATTCACCCCTCCACTTT.

This sequence joins TRBV9 and TRBJ1-2; possibly TRBD1 for D (5 bases). V was trimmed by 0 bases and J by 6 bases, leaving 15 bases between them. The V gene's germline CDR1 is SGDLS and CDR2 YYNGEE. There are 15 residues in the CDR3. The CDR3 loop reads CASSVGRTGTDGYTF. CDR3 coding DNA: TGTGCCAGCAGCGTAGGAAGGACGGGGACTGATGGCTACACCTTC.

This clone was detected once. This rearrangement joins TRBV9 to TRBJ2-6; the D gene is possibly TRBD1 (6 bases). CDR1 is SGDLS and CDR2 is YYNGEE in the germline V gene. The CDR3 covers 18 residues. V was shortened by 2 bases and J by 0 bases, with 15 bases between the two germline ends. CDR3 sequence: CASSVFRDTNSGANVLTF. CDR3 in DNA: TGTGCCAGCAGCGTTTTCCGGGACACCAACTCTGGGGCCAACGTCCTGACTTTC.

The chain uses TRBV19 and TRBJ1-4, with D possibly matching TRBD1 (5 bases). The ends were cut back, 6 bases at V and 7 bases at J, with 12 bases in the middle. This CDR3 region has 13 residues. CDR1 is LNHDA, CDR2 SQIVND, per germline (reference sequence). The CDR3 DNA reads as TGTGCCAGTAGCATCAATGGGGGTGAAAAACTGTTTTTT. This gives the protein CASSINGGEKLFF.

The V gene is TRBV19, the J gene TRBJ2-3; 9 nucleotides match TRBD1. This CDR3 spans 14 amino acids. V shed 5 bases and J 2 bases; nucleotides not matched to a gene: 2. Germline values: CDR1 LNHDA, CDR2 SQIVND (reference sequence). In DNA, the CDR3 is TGTGCCAGTAGTTCACAGGGGGCCACAGATACGCAGTATTTT. Translating it yields CASSSQGATDTQYF.